The source of this T cell receptor beta chain is a study of cytomegalovirus exposure and HLA in healthy donors. Study-wide findings and caveats: Sequences of the TCR beta chain were said to predict the HLA-A and HLA-B alleles of most subjects accurately.

PCR used 60 Vbeta primers and 13 Jbeta primers. TCRdb's copy holds only in-frame clones and misses some; the assay was immunoSEQ multiplex PCR. The table lists 90,000 to 140,000 clones, roughly four fifths of them singletons, with under 1.5% in the top ten. The CDR3 is 12 residues long. Concerning this clone itself: The target antigen is unknown.

The specimen was PBMCs. The V gene is TRBV21-1, the J gene TRBJ2-7; the D call in the table, TRBD2, was not verified against the DNA. TRBV21-1 is labeled a pseudogene. The clonotype comes from a man aged 35-49 years in good health and CMV-seronegative. The CDR3 region has the DNA TGTGCCAGCAGCCGGAGCGGGGACGAGCAGTACTTC. It codes for CASSRSGDEQYF.